These 11 T cell receptor beta chains were sequenced from one sample in a study of control samples from healthy donors and cancer patients. Generated by immunoSEQ multiplex PCR, the TCRdb table keeps only in-frame clones and is missing some. The table includes 25,000 to 35,000 clones, less than 95% detected once. Sequencing was done on a sample of blood. The source of these receptors is a man aged 55 to 70 in good health.

The chain uses TRBV7-9 and TRBJ1-4, with 7 bases matching TRBD1. The V segment lost 3 bases and the J segment 4 bases; nucleotides outside the gene matches: 5. The length of the CDR3 is 15 residues. Germline loops: CDR1 SEHNR, CDR2 FQNEAQ (reference sequence). The CDR3 sequence is CASSLSGTVNEKLFF. CDR3 sequence (DNA): TGTGCCAGCAGCTTGAGCGGGACAGTTAATGAAAAACTGTTTTTT.

V gene TRBV18 combines with J gene TRBJ2-3; 8 nucleotides match TRBD1. In germline, CDR1 is KGHSH, CDR2 LQKENI. The CDR3 contains 15 residues. V was pared by 2 bases and J by 1 base, with 2 bases of the junction left unmatched. The CDR3 coding sequence is TGTGCCAGCTCACCAGGACAGGGACGCACAGATACGCAGTATTTT. Protein product: CASSPGQGRTDTQYF.

This chain joins TRBV28 and TRBJ2-3; D perhaps matches TRBD2 (6 bases). Per germline, CDR1 MDHEN and CDR2 SYDVKM. V was shortened by 6 bases and J by 9 bases, with 13 bases between the two germline ends. The CDR3 covers 12 residues. Here the CDR3 reads CASRGGRRTQYF. The DNA of the CDR3 is TGTGCCAGCAGGGGGGGACGGAGAACGCAGTATTTT.

A few counts support this clone. The V gene is TRBV7-2, the J gene TRBJ2-1; 12 bases agree with TRBD2. From germline, CDR1 is SGHTA and CDR2 FQGNSA. CDR3 size: 15 residues. Unmatched junction bases numbered 5, after V lost 4 bases and J lost 7 bases. As DNA, the CDR3 is TGTGCCAGCAGCTATACTAGCGGGGGGAGAAATGAGCAGTTCTTC. This codes for CASSYTSGGRNEQFF.

The chain uses TRBV10-3 and TRBJ2-5; TRBD2 matches 10 bases. The J segment lost 5 bases and the V segment lost 4 bases, leaving 7 bases of the junction unmatched. This CDR3 region has 15 residues. The V gene's germline CDR1 is ENHRY and CDR2 SYGVKD. CDR3 in amino acids: CAISASGGAGETQYF. CDR3 coding DNA: TGTGCCATCAGTGCAAGCGGGGGGGCTGGGGAGACCCAGTACTTC.

This rearrangement joins TRBV25-1 to TRBJ1-6, with D uncertain. Trimming removed 9 bases at V and 0 bases at J, with 6 bases between. The CDR3 is 13 amino acids. Germline CDR1 MGHDK, CDR2 SYGVNS. CDR3 DNA sequence: TGTGCCAGTCAGAGCTCCTATAATTCACCCCTCCACTTT. Amino acid sequence: CASQSSYNSPLHF.

This chain joins TRBV2 and TRBJ2-5; no clear D gene. This CDR3 comprises 14 residues. V lost 4 bases and J 2 bases, leaving 11 bases between the germline ends. Germline CDR1 reads SNHLY; CDR2 reads FYNNEI. This CDR3 is CASSGGLMQETQYF. In DNA, the CDR3 is TGTGCCAGCAGTGGGGGTCTCATGCAAGAGACCCAGTACTTC.

This rearrangement joins TRBV5-1 to TRBJ1-1; 9 bases align to TRBD1. The germline V gene has CDR1 SGHRS and CDR2 YFSETQ. With 4 bases clipped from V and 5 bases from J, the junction kept 12 bases outside the gene matches. CDR3 length: 16 residues. This CDR3 reads CASSPVGQGSRTEAFF. The CDR3 DNA sequence: TGCGCCAGCAGCCCTGTAGGACAGGGGTCGCGGACTGAAGCTTTCTTT. Together with reference TRBV5-1 and TRBJ1-1, the CDR3 gives the full variable domain: KAGVTQTPRYLIKTRGQQVTLSCSPISGHRSVSWYQQTPGQGLQFLFEYFSETQRNKGNFPGRFSGRQFSNSRSEMNVSTLELGDSALYLCASSPVGQGSRTEAFFGQGTRLTVV.

CDR3 sequence (DNA): TGTGCCAGCAGTTTAGCGCCGCTAGCCAAAAACATTCAGTACTTC. Translated: CASSLAPLAKNIQYF. V and J are TRBV28 and TRBJ2-4; D call uncertain. The CDR3 consists of 15 residues. Per the germline V gene, CDR1 is MDHEN and CDR2 is SYDVKM. The ends were cut back, 2 bases at V and 0 bases at J, with 8 bases in the middle.

The sample holds one count of this clone. J is TRBJ2-7 and V is TRBV11-3, with D perhaps matching TRBD1 or TRBD2 (5 bases each). With 3 bases removed from V and 6 bases from J, the gap between germline ends came to 12 bases. The length of the CDR3 is 13 residues. Looked up from germline, CDR1 is SGHNT and CDR2 is YENEEA. This CDR3 reads CASSFLTGTEQYF. The CDR3, as DNA: TGTGCCAGCAGCTTTTTAACCGGGACCGAGCAGTACTTC.

This rearrangement joins TRBV11-2 to TRBJ2-2; D uncertain. The CDR3 spans 15 residues. Germline V gives CDR1 SGHAT, CDR2 FQNNGV. Trimming left V 4 bases short and J 2 bases short, with 11 bases between. CDR3 in DNA: TGTGCCAGCAGCTCGCGGACCTCTAACACCGGGGAGCTGTTTTTT. This sequence encodes CASSSRTSNTGELFF.